Listed here are 7 T cell receptor beta chains from one sample, sequenced in a study of T cells after yellow fever vaccination. A single record per CDR3 protein comes from TCRdb applying MiXCR to the 5' RACE reads. The profile shows 450,000 to 650,000 distinct CDR3 sequences, 21% of them singletons. The material sequenced was PBMCs, taken approximately 22 days after the first yellow fever vaccination. These receptors were obtained from a man aged 18 to 29 who received the YFV17D yellow fever vaccine.

The sample holds a few counts of this clonotype. The CDR3 region is CAISETTDPLAPQHF. In DNA, the CDR3 is TGTGCCATCAGTGAGACCACAGACCCGTTAGCCCCCCAGCATTTT. V usage is TRBV10-3 and J usage is TRBJ1-5; D unclear. Germline values: CDR1 ENHRY, CDR2 SYGVKD. Deletions cut 2 bases from V and 10 bases from J, with 18 bases between. The CDR3 consists of 15 residues.

This clonotype was counted a few times. V and J are TRBV2 and TRBJ2-2; no definite D call. Trimming stripped 6 bases from V and 5 bases from J, with 4 bases between. CDR1 and CDR2 from the germline V gene are SNHLY and FYNNEI. The CDR3 has 11 amino acids. In nucleotides, the CDR3 is TGTGCCAGCAGGCTTACCGGGGAGCTGTTTTTT. Protein product: CASRLTGELFF.

The chain is built from TRBV4-1 and TRBJ2-5; 10 bases map to TRBD1. The CDR3 runs to 16 residues. Germline loops: CDR1 MGHRA, CDR2 YSYEKL. The junction had 7 bases not matched to a gene; V was cut back by 1 base and J by 5 bases. This chain's CDR3 is CASSQVTGTGDETQYF. The CDR3 DNA is TGCGCCAGCAGCCAAGTTACCGGGACAGGGGATGAGACCCAGTACTTC.

This clonotype has at least ten counts. The V gene is TRBV20-1, the J gene TRBJ2-7; 8 bases line up with TRBD1. The CDR3 consists of 15 residues. In germline, CDR1 is DFQATT, CDR2 SNEGSKA (reference sequence). The V segment lost 2 bases and the J segment 3 bases; nucleotides outside the gene matches: 9. The CDR3 spells CSARIPTGVDYEQYF. CDR3 bases: TGCAGTGCTAGAATCCCGACAGGGGTAGACTACGAGCAGTACTTC.

The chain recombines TRBV4-1 with TRBJ2-3, with D perhaps being TRBD1 or TRBD2 (6 bases each). CDR3 length equals 17 residues. Germline CDR1 and CDR2: MGHRA and YSYEKL. V was clipped by 1 base and J by 2 bases, with 16 bases between them. This CDR3 reads CASSQGRAGQYTDTQYF. CDR3 nucleotide sequence: TGCGCCAGCAGCCAAGGGAGGGCGGGACAATACACAGATACGCAGTATTTT.

The gene calls are TRBV12-3 or TRBV12-4 and TRBJ1-4; 7 positions agree with TRBD1. The junction had 9 bases not matched to a gene; V was cut back by 5 bases and J by 6 bases. The CDR3 runs 15 residues. The CDR3 DNA reads as TGTGCCAGCAGTCCCGGCCAGGGGGGAGATGAAAAACTGTTTTTT. This encodes CASSPGQGGDEKLFF.

The chain joins TRBV25-1 to TRBJ2-1, with TRBD2 matching 9 bases. V was clipped by 1 base and J by 9 bases; unmatched bases: 7. The CDR3 is made up of 15 amino acids. Germline V gene lookup returns CDR1 MGHDK and CDR2 SYGVNS. Written as DNA, the CDR3 is TGTGCCAGCAGTGAATTCGCGGGGGGGACGCGTGAGCAGTTCTTC. Its protein product is CASSEFAGGTREQFF.